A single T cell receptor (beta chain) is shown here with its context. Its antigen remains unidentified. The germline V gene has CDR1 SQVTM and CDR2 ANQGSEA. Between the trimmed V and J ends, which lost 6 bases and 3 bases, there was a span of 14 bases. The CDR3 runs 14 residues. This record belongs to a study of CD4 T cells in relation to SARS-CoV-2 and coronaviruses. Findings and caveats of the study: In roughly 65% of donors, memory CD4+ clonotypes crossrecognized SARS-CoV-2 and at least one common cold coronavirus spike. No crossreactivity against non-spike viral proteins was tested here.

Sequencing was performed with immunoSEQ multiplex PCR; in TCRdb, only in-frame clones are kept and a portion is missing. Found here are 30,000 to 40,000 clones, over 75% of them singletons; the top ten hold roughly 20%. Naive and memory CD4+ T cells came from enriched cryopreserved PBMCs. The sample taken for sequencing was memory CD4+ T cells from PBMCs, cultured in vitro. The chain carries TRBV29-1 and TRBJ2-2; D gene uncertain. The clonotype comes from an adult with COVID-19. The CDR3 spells CSVSQAADTGELFF. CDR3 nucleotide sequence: TGCAGCGTCTCCCAGGCGGCTGACACCGGGGAGCTGTTTTTT.